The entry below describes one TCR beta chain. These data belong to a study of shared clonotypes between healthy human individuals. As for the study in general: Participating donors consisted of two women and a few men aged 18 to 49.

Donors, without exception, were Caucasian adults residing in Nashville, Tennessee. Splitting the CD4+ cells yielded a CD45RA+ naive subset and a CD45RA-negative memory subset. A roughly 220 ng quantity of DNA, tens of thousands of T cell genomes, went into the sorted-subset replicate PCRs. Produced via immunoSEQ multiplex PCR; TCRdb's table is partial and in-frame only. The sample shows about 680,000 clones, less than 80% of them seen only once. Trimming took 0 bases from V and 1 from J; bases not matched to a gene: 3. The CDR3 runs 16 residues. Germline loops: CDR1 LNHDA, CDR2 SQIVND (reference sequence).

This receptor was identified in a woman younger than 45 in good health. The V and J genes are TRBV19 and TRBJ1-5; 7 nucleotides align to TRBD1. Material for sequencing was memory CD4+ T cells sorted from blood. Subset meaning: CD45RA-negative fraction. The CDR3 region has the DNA TGTGCCAGTAGTATAGAAGGGGGCTGGAGCAATCAGCCCCAGCATTTT. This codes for CASSIEGGWSNQPQHF.